The following is a TCR beta chain sequence with its context. This sample was taken from a study of blood T cell repertoires in COVID-19. In the original processing: By means of reference gene primer amplification, nucleated cell counts were estimated. Using immunoSEQ multiplex PCR, the repertoire was profiled, and TCRdb retains in-frame clones only, with some absent. Clonal size and the V and J genes are those of that table, whereas D and trimming came from the DNA. The table records 200,000 or so clones, roughly 81% of them present only once. The CDR3 is 15 amino acids. V shed 5 bases, J shed 1 base, and the junction held 1 base outside the gene matches. Per the germline V gene, CDR1 is LNHNV and CDR2 is YYDKDF (reference sequence).

This TCR came from an older woman with active or convalescent COVID-19. The sequenced sample was peripheral blood. The chain is built from TRBV15 and TRBJ1-5, with 11 bases identical to TRBD1. CDR3 sequence reads: CATSWDRGSNQPQHF. CDR3 DNA: TGTGCCACCAGCTGGGACAGGGGGAGCAATCAGCCCCAGCATTTT.